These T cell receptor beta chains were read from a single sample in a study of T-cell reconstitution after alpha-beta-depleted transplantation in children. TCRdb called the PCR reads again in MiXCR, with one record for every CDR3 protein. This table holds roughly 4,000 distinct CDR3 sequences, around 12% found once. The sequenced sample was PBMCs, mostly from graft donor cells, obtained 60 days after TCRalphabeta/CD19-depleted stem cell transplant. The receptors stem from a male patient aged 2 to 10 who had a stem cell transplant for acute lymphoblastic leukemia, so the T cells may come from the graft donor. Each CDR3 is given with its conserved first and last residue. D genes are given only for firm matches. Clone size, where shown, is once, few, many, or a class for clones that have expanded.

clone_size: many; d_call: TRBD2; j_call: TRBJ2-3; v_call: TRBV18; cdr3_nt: TGTGCCAGCTCACCAACTAGCGGAAGCACAGATACGCAGTATTTT; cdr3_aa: CASSPTSGSTDTQYF
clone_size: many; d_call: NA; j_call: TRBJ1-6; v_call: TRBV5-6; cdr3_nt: TGTGCCAGCAGCTTGGATGAGGGGACTTCACCCCTCCACTTT; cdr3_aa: CASSLDEGTSPLHF
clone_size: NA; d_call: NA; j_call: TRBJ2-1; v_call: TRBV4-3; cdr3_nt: TGCGCCAGCAGTCAAGATATGATCCAGGGGAGGGAATATGAGCAGTTCTTC; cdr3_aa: CASSQDMIQGREYEQFF
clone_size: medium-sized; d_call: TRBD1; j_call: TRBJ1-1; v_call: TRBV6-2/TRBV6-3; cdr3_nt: TGTGCCGGGACAGGGGCCCTAAACACTGAAGCTTTCTTT; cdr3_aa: CAGTGALNTEAFF
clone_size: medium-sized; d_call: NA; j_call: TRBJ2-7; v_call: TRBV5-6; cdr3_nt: TGTGCCAGCAGCAACTGGGACGAGCAGTACTTC; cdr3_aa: CASSNWDEQYF
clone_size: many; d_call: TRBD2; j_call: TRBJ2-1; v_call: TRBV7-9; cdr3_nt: TGTGCCAGCAGTCCGGGACTAGCAGAACAGTTCTTC; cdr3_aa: CASSPGLAEQFF
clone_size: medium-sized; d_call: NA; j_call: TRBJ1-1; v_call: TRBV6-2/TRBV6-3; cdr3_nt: TGTGCCAGCAGACAGATCAACACTGAAGCTTTCTTT; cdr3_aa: CASRQINTEAFF
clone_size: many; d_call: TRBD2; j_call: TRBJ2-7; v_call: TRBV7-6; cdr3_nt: TGTGCCAGCAGCCGGGGACTAGCGGGGGGCCTAGGCATCTACGAGCAGTACTTC; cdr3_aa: CASSRGLAGGLGIYEQYF
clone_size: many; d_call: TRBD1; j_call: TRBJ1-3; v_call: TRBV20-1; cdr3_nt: TGCAGTGCTAGAGCCCGGGACAGGGGCTTCGGAAACACCATATATTTT; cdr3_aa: CSARARDRGFGNTIYF
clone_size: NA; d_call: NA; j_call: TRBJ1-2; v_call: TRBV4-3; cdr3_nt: TGCGCCAGCAGCCAAGATCCCCAGTATGGCTACACCTTC; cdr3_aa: CASSQDPQYGYTF
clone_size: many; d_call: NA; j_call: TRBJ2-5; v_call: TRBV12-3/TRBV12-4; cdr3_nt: TGTGCCAGCAGCCGCGTTGGGACTGGGGGGACCCAGTACTTC; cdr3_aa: CASSRVGTGGTQYF
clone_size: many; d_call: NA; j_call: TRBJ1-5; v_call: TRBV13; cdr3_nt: TGTGCCAGCAGCTTAGGCCTAGGACGATCCCCGCCCCAGCATTTT; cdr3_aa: CASSLGLGRSPPQHF
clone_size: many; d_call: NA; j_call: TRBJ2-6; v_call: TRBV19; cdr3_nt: TGTGCCAGTAGTGCCCTTGGGACGACTGGGGCCAACGTCCTGACTTTC; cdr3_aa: CASSALGTTGANVLTF
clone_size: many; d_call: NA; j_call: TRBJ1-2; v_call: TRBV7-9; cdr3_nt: TGTGCCAGCAGCTTAGGTTTTCAAACAGGGTCGAAGAGAGCTAACTATGGCTACACCTTC; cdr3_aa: CASSLGFQTGSKRANYGYTF
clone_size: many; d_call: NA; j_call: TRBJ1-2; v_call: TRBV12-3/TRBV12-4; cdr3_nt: TGTGCCAGCAGGCGCCACAGGTTACGGTATGGCTACACCTTC; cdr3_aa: CASRRHRLRYGYTF
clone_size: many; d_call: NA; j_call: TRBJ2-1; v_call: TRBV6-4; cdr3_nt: TGTGCCAGCAGTCAAGGGATCACACGCAATGAGCAGTTCTTC; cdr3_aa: CASSQGITRNEQFF
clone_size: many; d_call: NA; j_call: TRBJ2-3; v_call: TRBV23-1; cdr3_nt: TGCGCCAGAACAGGGAAATCGTCGCACCGCACAGATACGCAGTATTTT; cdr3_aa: CARTGKSSHRTDTQYF
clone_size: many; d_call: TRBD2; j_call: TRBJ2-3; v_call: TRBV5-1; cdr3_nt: TGCGCCAGCAGCTTGGCCGGCCTAGCGGGAGGACCAGATACGCAGTATTTT; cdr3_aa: CASSLAGLAGGPDTQYF
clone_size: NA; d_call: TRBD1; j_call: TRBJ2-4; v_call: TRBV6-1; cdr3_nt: TGTGCCAGCAGGGGACAGGATAGCAACATTCAGTACTTC; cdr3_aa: CASRGQDSNIQYF
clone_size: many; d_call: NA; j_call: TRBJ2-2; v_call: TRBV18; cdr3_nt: TGTGCCAGTGCGGGACGGCCGAACACCGGGGAGCTGTTTTTT; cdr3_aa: CASAGRPNTGELFF
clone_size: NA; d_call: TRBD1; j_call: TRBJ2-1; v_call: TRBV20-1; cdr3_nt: TGCAGTGCTGTCAGGGACAGGGGTTGGGATGAGCAGTTATTC; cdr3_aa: CSAVRDRGWDEQLF
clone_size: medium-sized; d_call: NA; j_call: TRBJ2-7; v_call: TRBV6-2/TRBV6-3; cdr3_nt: TGTGCCAGCAGCGCCCTCGTGCGGGGCTATTACGAGCAGTACTTC; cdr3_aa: CASSALVRGYYEQYF
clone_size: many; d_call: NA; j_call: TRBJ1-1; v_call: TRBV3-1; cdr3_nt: TGTGCCAGCAGCCGTACATTAGGAACAAGCCCTGAAGCTTTCTTT; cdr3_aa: CASSRTLGTSPEAFF
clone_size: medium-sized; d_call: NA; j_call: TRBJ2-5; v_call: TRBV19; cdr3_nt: TGTGCCAGTAGTATTTGGGGGCGAAGGGAGACCCAGTACTTC; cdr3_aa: CASSIWGRRETQYF
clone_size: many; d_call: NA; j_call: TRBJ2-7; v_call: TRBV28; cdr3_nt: TGTGCCAGCAGTGGGAGAACTGGGTCCTCCTACGAGCAGTACTTC; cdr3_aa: CASSGRTGSSYEQYF
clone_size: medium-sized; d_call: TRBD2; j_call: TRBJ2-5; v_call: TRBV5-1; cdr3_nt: TGCGCCAGCAGCTTGGGCAATAGCGGGGCGCAAGAGACCCAGTACTTC; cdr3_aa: CASSLGNSGAQETQYF
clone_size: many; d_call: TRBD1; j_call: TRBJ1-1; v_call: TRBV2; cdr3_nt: TGTGCCAGCAGACTCAGGGACAGGGAAGCTTTCTTT; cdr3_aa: CASRLRDREAFF
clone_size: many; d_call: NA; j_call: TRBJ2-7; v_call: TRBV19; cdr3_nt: TGTGCCAGTAGTAGGGACCGGAGCGAGCAGTACTTC; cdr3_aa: CASSRDRSEQYF
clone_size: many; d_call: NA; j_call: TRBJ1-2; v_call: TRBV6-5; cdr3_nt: TGTGCCAGCAGAAACCCCGTTGCCTATGGCTACACCTTC; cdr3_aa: CASRNPVAYGYTF
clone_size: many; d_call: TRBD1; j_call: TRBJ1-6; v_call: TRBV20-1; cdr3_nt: TGCAGTGCTCAACGGACAGGGGGAGGTAATTCACCCCTCCACTTT; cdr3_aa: CSAQRTGGGNSPLHF
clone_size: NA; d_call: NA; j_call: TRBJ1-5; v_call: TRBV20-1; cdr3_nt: TGCAGTGCTAATAAATCTTGGGGGAATCAGCCCCAGCATTTT; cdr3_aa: CSANKSWGNQPQHF
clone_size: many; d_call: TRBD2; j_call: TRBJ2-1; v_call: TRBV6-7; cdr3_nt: TGTGCCAGCAGCCACCGATGGACTAGAGCCAATGAGCAGTTCTTC; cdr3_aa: CASSHRWTRANEQFF
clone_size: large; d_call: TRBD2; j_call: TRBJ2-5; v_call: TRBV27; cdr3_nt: TGTGCCAGCAACCCTTTGGGACTAGCGGGTCAAGAGACCCAGTACTTC; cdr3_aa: CASNPLGLAGQETQYF
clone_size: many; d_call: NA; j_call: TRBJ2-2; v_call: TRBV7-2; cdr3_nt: TGTGCCAGCAGCTTAAGGGGGGGTAGGACCGGGGAGCTGTTTTTT; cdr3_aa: CASSLRGGRTGELFF
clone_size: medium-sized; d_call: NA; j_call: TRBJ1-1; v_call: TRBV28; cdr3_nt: TGTGCCAGCATCCGCCCGGGGGCGAACACTGAAGCTTTCTTT; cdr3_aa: CASIRPGANTEAFF
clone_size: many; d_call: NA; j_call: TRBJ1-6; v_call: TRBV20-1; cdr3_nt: TGCAGTGCTAGAGATACGGGGAATTCACCCCTCCACTTT; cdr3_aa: CSARDTGNSPLHF
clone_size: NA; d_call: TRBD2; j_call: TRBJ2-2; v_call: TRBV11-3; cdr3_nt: TGTGCCAGCAGCCCTCGCGGGGGAACCGGGGAGCTGTTTTTT; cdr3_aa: CASSPRGGTGELFF
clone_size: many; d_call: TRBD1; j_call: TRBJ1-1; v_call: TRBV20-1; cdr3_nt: TGCAGTGCTAGAGATAGACAGGGGGCTTTCTTT; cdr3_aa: CSARDRQGAFF
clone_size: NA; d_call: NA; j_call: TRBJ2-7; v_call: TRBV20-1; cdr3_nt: TGCAGTGCTAGAGGGGTCGAACAGTCGCACTACGAGCAGTACTTC; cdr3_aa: CSARGVEQSHYEQYF
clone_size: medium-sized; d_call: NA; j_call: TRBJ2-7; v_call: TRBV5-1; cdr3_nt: TGCGCCAGCAGCTTATCCGGCAACTACGAGCAGTACTTC; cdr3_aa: CASSLSGNYEQYF